This T cell receptor beta chain is from a study of blood T cell repertoires in COVID-19 (TCRdb year 2020). Study-wide context: Samples from collaborators originated in the United States, Italy and Spain and spanned both the acute and convalescent phases of COVID-19. Samples came from the ongoing ImmuneRACE study (first 160 participants) plus 1,254 subjects from 6 global collaborators. A freely available public database, intended as a resource for researchers studying the immune response to SARS-CoV-2, is where the repertoires were released. Sample metadata almost always included a de-identified subject ID, COVID-19 status, age in years and sex. Where available, HLA class I and class II types were taken from metadata supplied by the sample provider and were not determined by assay-based typing. The dataset comprised deeply sampled blood TCRbeta repertoires from subjects exposed to, actively infected with, or recovered from COVID-19. The material from the prospective study consisted of cDNA or gDNA derived from T cells, B-cell-depleted T cells, or PBMCs.

Overall study results and their limits: The amount of clinical and demographic metadata varied by source and participant and was provided uncurated.

CDR1 and CDR2, per the germline V gene (reference sequence), are LNHNV and YYDKDF. V gives up 6 bases and J gives up 4 bases, and the segment between their germline ends measures 12 bases. The CDR3 runs 13 amino acids, cysteine and phenylalanine included. The retained sequence is limited to the CDR3, 39 bases, with the frame set at the first base. Whole blood was collected in K2EDTA tubes by collaborating institutions according to the institutions' own protocols. For TCRbeta analysis, collaborator samples were shipped as frozen whole blood, as isolated PBMCs, or as DNA extracted from either sample type. TCRbeta CDR3 regions were amplified from genomic DNA by means of the immunoSEQ Assay, a bias-controlled multiplex PCR. In the authors' own workflow: Within the assay, amplification of reference gene primers was used to estimate how many nucleated cells each sample contained. Sequence reads were collapsed and filtered to measure the absolute abundance of every unique TCRbeta CDR3 rearrangement. For each sample, productive Simpson clonality was calculated as the square root of Simpson's diversity index over productive rearrangements. Drawn from immuneACCESS, this table holds only the in-frame rearrangements with V and J called that TCRdb kept. Clones are partly lost; checked studies trace under half to an unresolved V gene and leave the rest unexplained. The DNA gave D and trimming, while V, J and clone size come from that table. The sample includes around 200,000 clones, with 84% observed a single time. The ten largest make up 4.4% of the sample.

This clone was seen just once. The clone's antigen remains unknown. No base quality information exists; no much larger clone differs at one position. Sequencing input: peripheral blood. The chain was built from TRBV15 and TRBJ1-1, with TRBD1 as a weak D call on 5 bases. This TCR was recovered from a man aged 50 or older with active or convalescent COVID-19. The encoded CDR3 is CATRATQGTEAFF. The DNA is TGTGCCACCAGAGCGACTCAGGGCACTGAAGCTTTCTTT.